These T cell receptor beta chains were read from a single sample in a study of CD8 T cells in seronegative destructive rheumatoid arthritis. TCRdb's table, derived via immunoSEQ multiplex PCR, lists solely in-frame clones and lacks some. The table lists 10,000 to 15,000 clones, roughly four fifths of them singletons, with about a quarter in the top ten. Sequencing input: CD8+ T cells from blood. Receptor source: a woman aged 30 to 49 with seronegative destructive rheumatoid arthritis. The CDR3 runs from the conserved cysteine through the conserved F or W. Each record gives: J gene, V gene, clone size, D gene, CDR3 DNA, CDR3 protein. A D gene is named only where the DNA matches it firmly. Clone size is not always given. Where it is, it says once, few, many or a class for expanded clones.

J gene: TRBJ2-2; V gene: TRBV7-2; clone size: .; D gene: TRBD2; CDR3 DNA: TGTGCCAGCAGCTTGCGGGGGAACGGGGAGCTGTTTTTT; CDR3 protein: CASSLRGNGELFF
J gene: TRBJ1-2; V gene: TRBV29-1; clone size: once; D gene: TRBD1; CDR3 DNA: TGCAGCGTTGAAGAATTAGGACAGGCACCGGGGGGCTACACCTTC; CDR3 protein: CSVEELGQAPGGYTF
J gene: TRBJ2-7; V gene: TRBV7-3; clone size: .; D gene: TRBD1; CDR3 DNA: TGTGCCAGCAGCTTAGGCTCGACAGGGATAAACGAGCAGTACTTC; CDR3 protein: CASSLGSTGINEQYF
J gene: TRBJ2-1; V gene: TRBV6-5; clone size: .; D gene: .; CDR3 DNA: TGTGCCAGCAGCATCGGGGGGCCTGGCTACAATGAGCAGTTCTTC; CDR3 protein: CASSIGGPGYNEQFF
J gene: TRBJ2-1; V gene: TRBV4-1; clone size: .; D gene: TRBD2; CDR3 DNA: TGCGCCAGCAGCCGTTGGGGGGGTAGCGGGGAGGGTGAGCAGTTCTTC; CDR3 protein: CASSRWGGSGEGEQFF
J gene: TRBJ2-3; V gene: TRBV7-2; clone size: .; D gene: .; CDR3 DNA: TGTGCCAGCAGCTTTAGTAGCACAGATACGCAGTATTTT; CDR3 protein: CASSFSSTDTQYF
J gene: TRBJ1-4; V gene: TRBV5-5; clone size: .; D gene: TRBD1; CDR3 DNA: TGTGCCAGCAGTTTCGGACAGGTTCAACTGCGAGGGGAAAAACTGTTTTTT; CDR3 protein: CASSFGQVQLRGEKLFF
J gene: TRBJ1-6; V gene: TRBV27; clone size: .; D gene: .; CDR3 DNA: TGTGCCAGCAGTTGGCCGGGGTCACCCCTCCACTTT; CDR3 protein: CASSWPGSPLHF
J gene: TRBJ1-6; V gene: TRBV28; clone size: .; D gene: .; CDR3 DNA: TGTGCCAGCAGTGACCCGGGAGCCGGAGATTCACCCCTCCACTTT; CDR3 protein: CASSDPGAGDSPLHF
J gene: TRBJ2-1; V gene: TRBV19; clone size: once; D gene: TRBD1; CDR3 DNA: TGTGCCAGTAGTGCCCTCGACAGGGGGATCTACAATGAGCAGTTCTTC; CDR3 protein: CASSALDRGIYNEQFF
J gene: TRBJ2-1; V gene: TRBV7-3; clone size: .; D gene: TRBD2; CDR3 DNA: TGTGCCAGCAGCTTAAACAGCGGGGAAATCTACAATGAGCAGTTCTTC; CDR3 protein: CASSLNSGEIYNEQFF
J gene: TRBJ2-1; V gene: TRBV4-1; clone size: .; D gene: .; CDR3 DNA: TGCGCCAGCAGCCATGGGGGGACCTACAATGAGCAGTTCTTC; CDR3 protein: CASSHGGTYNEQFF
J gene: TRBJ2-2; V gene: TRBV5-1; clone size: .; D gene: .; CDR3 DNA: TGCGCCAGCAGGTTCTTGGAACAGAGCCCCGGGGAGCTGTTTTTT; CDR3 protein: CASRFLEQSPGELFF
J gene: TRBJ1-1; V gene: TRBV20-1; clone size: few; D gene: .; CDR3 DNA: TGCAGTGCTCGCGACATTGAAGCTTTCTTT; CDR3 protein: CSARDIEAFF
J gene: TRBJ2-7; V gene: TRBV28; clone size: once; D gene: .; CDR3 DNA: TGTGCCAGCAGTTTATCGGGAGGGGGCGACGAGCAGTACTTC; CDR3 protein: CASSLSGGGDEQYF
J gene: TRBJ2-3; V gene: TRBV6-5; clone size: once; D gene: .; CDR3 DNA: TGTGCCAGCAGTCCCCTAGAGGGTACAGATACGCAGTATTTT; CDR3 protein: CASSPLEGTDTQYF
J gene: TRBJ1-2; V gene: TRBV7-8; clone size: .; D gene: .; CDR3 DNA: TGTGCCAGCAGCTTGGACAGATTGTATGGCTACACCTTC; CDR3 protein: CASSLDRLYGYTF
J gene: TRBJ1-1; V gene: TRBV11-2; clone size: .; D gene: TRBD1; CDR3 DNA: TGTGCCAGCAGCCACGGGACAGGGGGCGAGAACACTGAAGCTTTCTTT; CDR3 protein: CASSHGTGGENTEAFF
J gene: TRBJ2-1; V gene: TRBV19; clone size: .; D gene: TRBD2; CDR3 DNA: TGTGCCAGTAGTATAGAGGGCAACGGACTAGCGGGGTACAATGAGCAGTTCTTC; CDR3 protein: CASSIEGNGLAGYNEQFF
J gene: TRBJ1-1; V gene: TRBV13; clone size: .; D gene: .; CDR3 DNA: TGTGCCAGCAGCAACAGTCTAATGAACACTGAAGCTTTCTTT; CDR3 protein: CASSNSLMNTEAFF
J gene: TRBJ2-5; V gene: TRBV18; clone size: .; D gene: .; CDR3 DNA: TGTGCCAGCTCACCTGCAGGGGGGAGCCAAGAGACCCAGTACTTC; CDR3 protein: CASSPAGGSQETQYF
J gene: TRBJ1-5; V gene: TRBV7-9; clone size: .; D gene: TRBD1; CDR3 DNA: TGTGCCAGCAGCGACGACAGGGACGGTCAGCCCCAGCATTTT; CDR3 protein: CASSDDRDGQPQHF
J gene: TRBJ1-2; V gene: TRBV5-4; clone size: .; D gene: .; CDR3 DNA: TGTGCCAGCAGCTTGGGTCAGAGGTATGGCTACACCTTC; CDR3 protein: CASSLGQRYGYTF
J gene: TRBJ2-1; V gene: TRBV19; clone size: .; D gene: .; CDR3 DNA: TGTGCCAGTAGTATGGGCAGGGGTCTCTACAATGAGCAGTTCTTC; CDR3 protein: CASSMGRGLYNEQFF
J gene: TRBJ2-2; V gene: TRBV27; clone size: .; D gene: .; CDR3 DNA: TGTGCCAGCAGTTTAACGCTTAACTACGGGGAGCTGTTTTTT; CDR3 protein: CASSLTLNYGELFF
J gene: TRBJ2-1; V gene: TRBV7-9; clone size: .; D gene: .; CDR3 DNA: TGTGCCAGCAGCTCTACCTACAATGAGCAGTTCTTC; CDR3 protein: CASSSTYNEQFF
J gene: TRBJ2-1; V gene: TRBV6-4; clone size: .; D gene: TRBD1; CDR3 DNA: TGTGCCAGCAGTGACGAGGCGACAGGGGGCAATGAGCAGTTCTTC; CDR3 protein: CASSDEATGGNEQFF
J gene: TRBJ1-1; V gene: TRBV11-2; clone size: .; D gene: TRBD1; CDR3 DNA: TGTGCCAGCACCAATACAGGGGACATAAACACTGAAGCTTTCTTT; CDR3 protein: CASTNTGDINTEAFF
J gene: TRBJ1-2; V gene: TRBV7-9; clone size: .; D gene: .; CDR3 DNA: TGTGCCAGCAGCCTTACAGGGGGCTACACCTTC; CDR3 protein: CASSLTGGYTF
J gene: TRBJ1-2; V gene: TRBV6-5; clone size: .; D gene: .; CDR3 DNA: TGTGCCAGCAGTTACTCGACGGGTTATGGCTACACCTTC; CDR3 protein: CASSYSTGYGYTF
J gene: TRBJ2-3; V gene: TRBV6-1; clone size: .; D gene: TRBD2; CDR3 DNA: TGTGCCAGCAGTGAGGGGTTAGCGGGGGGATTCACGCAGTATTTT; CDR3 protein: CASSEGLAGGFTQYF
J gene: TRBJ1-3; V gene: TRBV7-9; clone size: .; D gene: .; CDR3 DNA: TGTGCCAGCAGCTTAGCAGGGGTTGGAAACACCATATATTTT; CDR3 protein: CASSLAGVGNTIYF
J gene: TRBJ2-3; V gene: TRBV7-2; clone size: .; D gene: .; CDR3 DNA: TGTGCCAGCAGCTTAGTTGGAGGCTATCTTATCTTAGATACGCAGTATTTT; CDR3 protein: CASSLVGGYLILDTQYF
J gene: TRBJ1-6; V gene: TRBV2; clone size: .; D gene: .; CDR3 DNA: TGTGCCAGCAGGGTCCAGGGGTGGAATTCACCCCTCCACTTT; CDR3 protein: CASRVQGWNSPLHF
J gene: TRBJ1-4; V gene: TRBV28; clone size: .; D gene: TRBD1; CDR3 DNA: TGTGCCAGCAGTTTGGACAGGGAAAATGAAAAACTGTTTTTT; CDR3 protein: CASSLDRENEKLFF
J gene: TRBJ1-2; V gene: TRBV7-9; clone size: .; D gene: .; CDR3 DNA: TGTGCCAGCAGCAAAGTAGTAGGAGGAGCTAACTATGGCTACACCTTC; CDR3 protein: CASSKVVGGANYGYTF
J gene: TRBJ2-1; V gene: TRBV7-3; clone size: .; D gene: .; CDR3 DNA: TGTGCCAGCAGCCCGAGACAGGAGAGAGAGCAGTTCTTC; CDR3 protein: CASSPRQEREQFF
J gene: TRBJ2-1; V gene: TRBV4-2; clone size: few; D gene: .; CDR3 DNA: TGTGCCAGCAGCCAAGTAGACAATGAGCAGTTCTTC; CDR3 protein: CASSQVDNEQFF
J gene: TRBJ2-7; V gene: TRBV19; clone size: .; D gene: .; CDR3 DNA: TGTGCCAGTAGTCCAGGGGTTCTCTCCTACGAGCAGTACTTC; CDR3 protein: CASSPGVLSYEQYF
J gene: TRBJ1-6; V gene: TRBV6-1; clone size: .; D gene: .; CDR3 DNA: TGTGCCAGCAGTGAACTCCCCGGTGGAGGGAGTTCCTATAATTCACCCCTCCACTTT; CDR3 protein: CASSELPGGGSSYNSPLHF
J gene: TRBJ2-1; V gene: TRBV29-1; clone size: few; D gene: TRBD2; CDR3 DNA: TGCAGCGCAGCGGGGGGGCGCGGGGAGCAGTTCTTC; CDR3 protein: CSAAGGRGEQFF
J gene: TRBJ2-7; V gene: TRBV5-4; clone size: .; D gene: .; CDR3 DNA: TGTGCCAGCAGCTTCCGGGACACCTACGAGCAGTACTTC; CDR3 protein: CASSFRDTYEQYF
J gene: TRBJ2-6; V gene: TRBV27; clone size: .; D gene: .; CDR3 DNA: TGTGCCAGCACCAGGGGAGTCTCTGGGGCCAACGTCCTGACTTTC; CDR3 protein: CASTRGVSGANVLTF
J gene: TRBJ1-6; V gene: TRBV27; clone size: .; D gene: .; CDR3 DNA: TGTGCCAGCAGTCCCCTCGGGGGTAATTCACCCCTCCACTTT; CDR3 protein: CASSPLGGNSPLHF
J gene: TRBJ2-2; V gene: TRBV6-5; clone size: .; D gene: .; CDR3 DNA: TGTGCCAGCAGTATAACGCGGAACGGGGAGCTGTTTTTT; CDR3 protein: CASSITRNGELFF
J gene: TRBJ1-1; V gene: TRBV7-9; clone size: .; D gene: .; CDR3 DNA: TGTGCCAGCAGCTTAGCCAATGACTTCGGAGCCGTCGACTTT; CDR3 protein: CASSLANDFGAVDF
J gene: TRBJ2-1; V gene: TRBV21-1; clone size: .; D gene: .; CDR3 DNA: TGTGCCAGCAGCAAAGCAGGAGGACTAGCGGGGGGACGCTCCTACAATGAGCAGTTCTTC; CDR3 protein: CASSKAGGLAGGRSYNEQFF
J gene: TRBJ1-1; V gene: TRBV7-9; clone size: .; D gene: .; CDR3 DNA: TGTGCCAGCAGCTTAGGAGGACTCCCGAACACTGAAGCTTTCTTT; CDR3 protein: CASSLGGLPNTEAFF
J gene: TRBJ2-5; V gene: TRBV7-9; clone size: few; D gene: .; CDR3 DNA: TGTGCCAGCAGCTTAGAAAAGGGGACACAAGAGACCCAGTACTTC; CDR3 protein: CASSLEKGTQETQYF
J gene: TRBJ2-1; V gene: TRBV6-5; clone size: .; D gene: .; CDR3 DNA: TGTGCCAGCAGTTTGTCGGGGGGCGGGGACGAGCAGTTCTTC; CDR3 protein: CASSLSGGGDEQFF
J gene: TRBJ2-1; V gene: TRBV7-9; clone size: .; D gene: TRBD1; CDR3 DNA: TGTGCCAGCAGCTTAGCGGACAGGGGGCCCCACAATGAGCAGTTCTTC; CDR3 protein: CASSLADRGPHNEQFF
J gene: TRBJ1-1; V gene: TRBV5-1; clone size: .; D gene: .; CDR3 DNA: TGCGCCAGCAGCTTGGGGTCTTCGACGGAGACTGAAGCTTTCTTT; CDR3 protein: CASSLGSSTETEAFF
J gene: TRBJ1-2; V gene: TRBV6-5; clone size: .; D gene: .; CDR3 DNA: TGTGCCAGCAGAGCGGTCGATGGCTACACCTTC; CDR3 protein: CASRAVDGYTF
J gene: TRBJ2-3; V gene: TRBV28; clone size: once; D gene: .; CDR3 DNA: TGTGCCAGCAGTTTAAGCACGAGGACAGATACGCAGTATTTT; CDR3 protein: CASSLSTRTDTQYF